Listed below are T cell receptor beta chains from one sample, sequenced in a study of T cell responses to AZD1222 COVID-19 vaccine. Profiling relied on immunoSEQ multiplex PCR, and the TCRdb table lists in-frame clones only, not all of them. Among around 110,000 clones listed, 65% to 85% were seen once. The source material was peripheral blood, sampled on day 0 of AZD1222 vaccination. Every receptor here comes from an adult in good health. CDR3s include the opening cysteine and the closing phenylalanine or tryptophan. D genes are given only for firm matches. Size is omitted from some rows. Given values are once, few, many or a class for expanded clones.

J gene: TRBJ2-5
clone size: .
V gene: TRBV18
CDR3 length: 13
D gene: .
CDR3 protein: CASSPRPSPTQYF
CDR3 DNA: TGTGCCAGCTCACCCCGGCCCAGCCCGACCCAGTACTTC

J gene: TRBJ1-1
clone size: .
V gene: TRBV5-8
CDR3 length: 13
D gene: .
CDR3 protein: CASSFASGSEAFF
CDR3 DNA: TGTGCCAGCAGCTTTGCCTCAGGGTCTGAAGCTTTCTTT

J gene: TRBJ2-1
clone size: .
V gene: TRBV11-1
CDR3 length: 15
D gene: TRBD2
CDR3 protein: CASRPRLAVDNEQFF
CDR3 DNA: TGTGCCAGCAGACCTCGGCTAGCGGTTGACAATGAGCAGTTCTTC

J gene: TRBJ1-5
clone size: .
V gene: TRBV28
CDR3 length: 14
D gene: TRBD1
CDR3 protein: CASRDGTGSQPQHF
CDR3 DNA: TGTGCCAGCAGGGATGGGACAGGGAGCCAGCCCCAGCATTTT

J gene: TRBJ2-3
clone size: .
V gene: TRBV14
CDR3 length: 14
D gene: .
CDR3 protein: CASSQGTNTDTQYF
CDR3 DNA: TGTGCCAGCAGCCAAGGGACCAACACAGATACGCAGTATTTT

J gene: TRBJ2-5
clone size: few
V gene: TRBV5-4
CDR3 length: 16
D gene: TRBD2
CDR3 protein: CASSTGTSGRRETQYF
CDR3 DNA: TGTGCCAGCAGCACCGGGACTAGCGGGAGGAGGGAGACCCAGTACTTC

J gene: TRBJ2-7
clone size: .
V gene: TRBV27
CDR3 length: 14
D gene: TRBD2
CDR3 protein: CASSTPGLVTEQYF
CDR3 DNA: TGTGCCAGCAGCACGCCGGGACTAGTTACCGAGCAGTACTTC

J gene: TRBJ2-1
clone size: .
V gene: TRBV6-2/TRBV6-3
CDR3 length: 14
D gene: TRBD2
CDR3 protein: CASSSREGYNEQFF
CDR3 DNA: TGTGCCAGCAGTTCCCGGGAGGGCTACAATGAGCAGTTCTTC

J gene: TRBJ1-2
clone size: .
V gene: TRBV10-3
CDR3 length: 15
D gene: .
CDR3 protein: CAISESAGSGTGYTF
CDR3 DNA: TGTGCCATCAGTGAGTCCGCGGGGTCTGGCACGGGCTACACCTTC

J gene: TRBJ2-3
clone size: .
V gene: TRBV18
CDR3 length: 15
D gene: TRBD2
CDR3 protein: CASSLASGSTDTQYF
CDR3 DNA: TGTGCCAGCTCACTGGCTAGCGGAAGCACAGATACGCAGTATTTT

J gene: TRBJ1-1
clone size: few
V gene: TRBV6-5
CDR3 length: 14
D gene: .
CDR3 protein: CASSQWYSNTEAFF
CDR3 DNA: TGTGCCAGCAGCCAGTGGTACTCGAACACTGAAGCTTTCTTT

J gene: TRBJ2-5
clone size: .
V gene: TRBV20-1
CDR3 length: 14
D gene: TRBD2
CDR3 protein: CSASSGVRQETQYF
CDR3 DNA: TGCAGTGCTAGTAGCGGGGTTCGGCAAGAGACCCAGTACTTC

J gene: TRBJ2-1
clone size: .
V gene: TRBV28
CDR3 length: 15
D gene: .
CDR3 protein: CASSLFGRHYNEQFF
CDR3 DNA: TGTGCCAGCAGTCTGTTTGGGCGGCACTACAATGAGCAGTTCTTC

J gene: TRBJ2-3
clone size: .
V gene: TRBV29-1
CDR3 length: 12
D gene: .
CDR3 protein: CSGQGRTDTQYF
CDR3 DNA: TGCAGCGGCCAGGGTAGGACAGATACGCAGTATTTT

J gene: TRBJ2-2
clone size: once
V gene: TRBV7-8
CDR3 length: 14
D gene: .
CDR3 protein: CASKRTVGTGELFF
CDR3 DNA: TGTGCCAGCAAGCGGACAGTTGGGACCGGGGAGCTGTTTTTT

J gene: TRBJ1-3
clone size: .
V gene: TRBV18
CDR3 length: 18
D gene: TRBD1
CDR3 protein: CASSPRQGAVGSGNTIYF
CDR3 DNA: TGTGCCAGCTCACCGAGACAGGGGGCGGTTGGCTCTGGAAACACCATATATTTT

J gene: TRBJ1-2
clone size: .
V gene: TRBV3-1/TRBV3-2
CDR3 length: 12
D gene: .
CDR3 protein: CASKNTADGYTF
CDR3 DNA: TGTGCCAGCAAAAACACGGCTGATGGCTACACCTTC